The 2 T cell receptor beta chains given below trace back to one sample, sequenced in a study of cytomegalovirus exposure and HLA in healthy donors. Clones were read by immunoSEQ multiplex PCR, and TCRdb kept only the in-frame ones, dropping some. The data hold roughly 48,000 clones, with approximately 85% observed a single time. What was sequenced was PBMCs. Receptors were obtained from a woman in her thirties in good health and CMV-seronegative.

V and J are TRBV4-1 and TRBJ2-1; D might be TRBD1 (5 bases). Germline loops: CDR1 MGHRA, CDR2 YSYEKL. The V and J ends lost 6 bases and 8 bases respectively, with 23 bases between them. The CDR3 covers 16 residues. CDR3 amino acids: CASRQTLRTRIDEQFF. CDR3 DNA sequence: TGCGCCAGCAGGCAAACCCTTCGGACACGTATCGATGAGCAGTTCTTC.

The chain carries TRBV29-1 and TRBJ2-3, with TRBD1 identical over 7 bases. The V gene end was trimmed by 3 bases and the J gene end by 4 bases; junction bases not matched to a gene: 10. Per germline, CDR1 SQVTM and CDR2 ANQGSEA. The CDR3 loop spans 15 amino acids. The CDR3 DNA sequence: TGCAGCGTTGACTTAACAGGGGTACCCTCAGATACGCAGTATTTT. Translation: CSVDLTGVPSDTQYF.